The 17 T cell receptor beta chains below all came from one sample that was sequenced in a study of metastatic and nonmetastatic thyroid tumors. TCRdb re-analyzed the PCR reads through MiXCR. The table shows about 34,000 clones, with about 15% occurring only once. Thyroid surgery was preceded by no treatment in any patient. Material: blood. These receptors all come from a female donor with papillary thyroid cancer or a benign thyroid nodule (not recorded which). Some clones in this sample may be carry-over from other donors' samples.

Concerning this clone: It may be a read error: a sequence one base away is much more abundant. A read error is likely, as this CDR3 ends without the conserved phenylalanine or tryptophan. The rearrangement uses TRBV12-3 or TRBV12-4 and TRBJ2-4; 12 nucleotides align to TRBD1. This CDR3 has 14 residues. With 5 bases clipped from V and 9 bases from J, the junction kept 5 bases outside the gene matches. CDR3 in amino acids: CASSRDRGPAIQYL. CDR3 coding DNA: TGTGCCAGCAGTAGGGACAGGGGGCCCGCCATTCAGTACCTC.

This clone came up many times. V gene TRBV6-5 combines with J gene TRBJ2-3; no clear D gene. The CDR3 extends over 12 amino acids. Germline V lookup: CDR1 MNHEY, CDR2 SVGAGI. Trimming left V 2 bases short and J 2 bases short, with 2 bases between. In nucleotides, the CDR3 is TGTGCCAGCAGTTACCACACAGATACGCAGTATTTT. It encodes CASSYHTDTQYF.

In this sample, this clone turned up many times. The CDR3 sequence is CASSLGGGVGEQFF. The CDR3, as DNA: TGCGCCAGCAGCTTGGGGGGGGGAGTCGGTGAGCAGTTCTTC. J is TRBJ2-1 and V is TRBV5-1, with 7 bases matching TRBD2. Trimming took 0 bases from V and 9 from J; bases not matched to a gene: 6. The germline V gene encodes CDR1 SGHRS and CDR2 YFSETQ. The CDR3 covers 14 residues.

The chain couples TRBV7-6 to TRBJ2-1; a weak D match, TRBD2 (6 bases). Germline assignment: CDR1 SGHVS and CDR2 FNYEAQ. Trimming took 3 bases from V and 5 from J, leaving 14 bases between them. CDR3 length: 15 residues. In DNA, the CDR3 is TGTGCCAGCAGCTTCCGGGAGAACACCCACAATGAGCAGTTCTTC. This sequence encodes CASSFRENTHNEQFF.

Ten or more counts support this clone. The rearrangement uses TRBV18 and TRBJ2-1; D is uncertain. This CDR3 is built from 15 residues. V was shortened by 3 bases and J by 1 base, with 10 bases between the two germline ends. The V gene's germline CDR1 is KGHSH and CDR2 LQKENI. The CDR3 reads CASSPGSRSYNEQFF. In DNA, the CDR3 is TGTGCCAGCTCACCCGGTTCACGATCCTACAATGAGCAGTTCTTC.

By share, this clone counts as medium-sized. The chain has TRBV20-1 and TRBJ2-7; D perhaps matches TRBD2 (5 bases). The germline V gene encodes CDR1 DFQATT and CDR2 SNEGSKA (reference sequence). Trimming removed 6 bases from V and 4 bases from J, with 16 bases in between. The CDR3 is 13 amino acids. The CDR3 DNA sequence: TGCAGTGCCCCCGGAGGAGAGCGGTACGAGCAGTACTTC. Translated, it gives CSAPGGERYEQYF.

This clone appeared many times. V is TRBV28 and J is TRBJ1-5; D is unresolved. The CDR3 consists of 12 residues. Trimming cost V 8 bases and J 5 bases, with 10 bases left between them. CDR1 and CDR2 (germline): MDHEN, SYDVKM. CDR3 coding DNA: TGTGCCAGCCAAAAGCGGGATCAGCCCCAGCATTTT. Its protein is CASQKRDQPQHF. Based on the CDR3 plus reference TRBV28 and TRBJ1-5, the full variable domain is DVKVTQSSRYLVKRTGEKVFLECVQDMDHENMFWYRQDPGLGLRLIYFSYDVKMKEKGDIPEGYSVSREKKERFSLILESASTNQTSMYLCASQKRDQPQHFGDGTRLSIL.

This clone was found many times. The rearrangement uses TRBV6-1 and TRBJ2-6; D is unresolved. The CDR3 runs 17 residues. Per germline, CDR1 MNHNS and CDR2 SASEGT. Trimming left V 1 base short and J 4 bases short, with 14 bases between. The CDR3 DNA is TGTGCCAGCAGTGAAGTCGAACCGGGCTCAGGGGCCAACGTCCTGACTTTC. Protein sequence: CASSEVEPGSGANVLTF.

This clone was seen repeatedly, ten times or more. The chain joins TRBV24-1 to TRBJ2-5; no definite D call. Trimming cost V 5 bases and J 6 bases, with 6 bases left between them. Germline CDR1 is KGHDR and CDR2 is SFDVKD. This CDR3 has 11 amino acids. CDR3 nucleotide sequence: TGTGCCACCAGTGTGGGCCAGACCCAGTACTTC. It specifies CATSVGQTQYF.

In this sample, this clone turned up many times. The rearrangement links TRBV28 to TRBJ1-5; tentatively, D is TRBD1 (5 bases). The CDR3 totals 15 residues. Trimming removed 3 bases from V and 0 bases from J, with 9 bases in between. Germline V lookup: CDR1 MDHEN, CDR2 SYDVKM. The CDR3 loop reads CASSLGGPSNQPQHF. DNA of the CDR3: TGTGCCAGCAGTTTGGGGGGACCTAGCAATCAGCCCCAGCATTTT.

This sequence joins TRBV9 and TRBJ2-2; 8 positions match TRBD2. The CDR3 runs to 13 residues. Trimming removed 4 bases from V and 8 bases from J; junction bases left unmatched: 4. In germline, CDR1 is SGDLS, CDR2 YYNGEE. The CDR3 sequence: CASSSGGGGELFF. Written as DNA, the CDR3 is TGTGCCAGCAGCTCCGGGGGGGGAGGGGAGCTGTTTTTT.

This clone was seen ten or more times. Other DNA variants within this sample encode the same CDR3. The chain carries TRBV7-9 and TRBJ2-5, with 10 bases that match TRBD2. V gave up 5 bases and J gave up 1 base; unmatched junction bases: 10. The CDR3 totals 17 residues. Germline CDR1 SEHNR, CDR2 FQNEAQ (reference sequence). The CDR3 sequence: CASSPGRLAGAQETQYF. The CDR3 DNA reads TGTGCCAGCAGCCCGGGGCGTCTAGCGGGGGCCCAAGAGACCCAGTACTTC.

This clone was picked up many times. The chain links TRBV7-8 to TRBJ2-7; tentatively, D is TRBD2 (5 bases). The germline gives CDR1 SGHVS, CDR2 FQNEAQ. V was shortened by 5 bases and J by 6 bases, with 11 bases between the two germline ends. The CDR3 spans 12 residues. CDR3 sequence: CASSPGVSEQYF. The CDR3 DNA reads TGTGCCAGCAGCCCCGGGGTTTCCGAGCAGTACTTC.

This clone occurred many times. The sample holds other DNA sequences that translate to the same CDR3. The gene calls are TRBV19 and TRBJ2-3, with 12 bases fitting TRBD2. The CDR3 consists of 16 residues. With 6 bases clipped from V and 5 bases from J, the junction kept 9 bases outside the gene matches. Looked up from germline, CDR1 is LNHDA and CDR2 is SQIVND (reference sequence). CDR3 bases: TGTGCCAGTAGGACCATACTAGCGGGAGGAAAAGATACGCAGTATTTT. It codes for CASRTILAGGKDTQYF.

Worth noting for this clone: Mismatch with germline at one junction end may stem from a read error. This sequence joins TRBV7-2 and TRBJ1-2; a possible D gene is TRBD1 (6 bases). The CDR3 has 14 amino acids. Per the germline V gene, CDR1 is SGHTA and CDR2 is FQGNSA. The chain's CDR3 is CASSHLVGAYGYTF. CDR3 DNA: TGTGCCAGCAGCCATTTGGTGGGGGCGTATGGTTACACCTTC.

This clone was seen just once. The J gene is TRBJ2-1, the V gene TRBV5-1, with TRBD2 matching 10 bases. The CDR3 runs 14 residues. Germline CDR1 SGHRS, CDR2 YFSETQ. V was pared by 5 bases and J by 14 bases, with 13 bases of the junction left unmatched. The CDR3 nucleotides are TGCGCCAGCAGTGCTAGCGGGGGCCCGTTGGGCAAGTTCTTC. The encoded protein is CASSASGGPLGKFF. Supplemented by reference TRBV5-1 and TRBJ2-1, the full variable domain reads KAGVTQTPRYLIKTRGQQVTLSCSPISGHRSVSWYQQTPGQGLQFLFEYFSETQRNKGNFPGRFSGRQFSNSRSEMNVSTLELGDSALYLCASSASGGPLGKFFGPGTRLTVL.

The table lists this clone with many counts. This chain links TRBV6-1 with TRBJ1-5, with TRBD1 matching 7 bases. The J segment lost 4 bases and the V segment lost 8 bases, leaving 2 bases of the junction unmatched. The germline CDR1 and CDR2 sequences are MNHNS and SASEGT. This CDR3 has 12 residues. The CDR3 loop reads CASHRGNQPQHF. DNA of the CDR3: TGTGCCAGCCACAGGGGTAATCAGCCCCAGCATTTT.